This T cell receptor beta chain was found in a study of Tregs in tolerant kidney transplant recipients. Background on the study: CFSE-labeled recipient PBMCs were cultured approximately 6 days with irradiated graft donor PBMCs, then FACS-sorted. Regarding the study as a whole: Findings come from small patient numbers and require larger validation. No direct test of biological reproducibility was done here.

This clone was seen only a few times. The antigen remains undetermined. Method: immunoSEQ multiplex PCR; TCRdb's copy keeps in-frame clones and lacks some. The sample records about 4,800 clones, around 40% being singletons. This receptor was taken from a human donor in good health. The sequencing sample was made of CD8+ T cells from blood cultured with allogeneic cells.

CDR3 in DNA: TGTGCCAGCAGCTTAGCGGGGGATGAAGCTTTCTTT. Amino acid sequence: CASSLAGDEAFF. V is TRBV11-1 and J is TRBJ1-1; D may be TRBD1 (5 bases). Trimming cost V 0 bases and J 7 bases, with 6 bases left between them. Per the germline V gene, CDR1 is SGHAT and CDR2 is FQDESV (reference sequence). The CDR3 length is 12 residues.